The 22 T cell receptor beta chains below were found in one sample sequenced in a study of shared clonotypes between healthy human individuals. TCRdb keeps only in-frame clones here, not all; method: immunoSEQ multiplex PCR. The sample comprises 550,000 to 800,000 clones, less than 95% of which are singletons, and 34% rests with the top ten. Material for sequencing was memory CD8+ T cells from PBMCs. Subset reported: CD45RO+ cells pooled with CCR7-negative TemRA cells. These TCRs come from a man between 18 and 35 years old in good health. Some clones in this sample may be carry-over from other donors' samples.

The chain is built from TRBV19 and TRBJ2-3; D ambiguous. V was shortened by 8 bases and J by 2 bases, with 11 bases between the two germline ends. Germline values: CDR1 LNHDA, CDR2 SQIVND (reference sequence). CDR3 length: 13 amino acids. The CDR3 DNA reads TGTGCCAGTCGCGTAAAATTCACAGATACGCAGTATTTT. It codes for CASRVKFTDTQYF.

The chain joins TRBV6-6 to TRBJ2-5, with 10 bases fitting TRBD2. J lost 4 bases, V lost 2 bases, and 4 bases had no gene match. The V gene's germline CDR1 is MNHNY and CDR2 SVGAGI (reference sequence). The length of the CDR3 is 15 residues. The CDR3 DNA sequence: TGTGCCAGCAGTTACAGCGGGAGGGCCCCAGAGACCCAGTACTTC. As protein: CASSYSGRAPETQYF.

The CDR3 protein is CATSGGDGYEQYF. The CDR3 nucleotides read TGTGCCACCTCAGGGGGAGACGGGTACGAGCAGTACTTC. The chain carries TRBV28 and TRBJ2-7; 7 nucleotides line up with TRBD1. The ends lost 10 bases at V and 4 bases at J; junction bases unmatched: 10. Germline CDR1 MDHEN, CDR2 SYDVKM. The CDR3 is 13 residues long.

V is TRBV6-1 and J is TRBJ2-7, with TRBD1 identical over 8 bases. In germline, CDR1 is MNHNS, CDR2 SASEGT. The CDR3 loop spans 12 amino acids. J was trimmed by 7 bases and V by 7 bases; bases with no gene match: 6. DNA for the CDR3: TGTGCCAGCACCGGACAGGGTTTGGAGCAGTACTTC. Translating gives CASTGQGLEQYF.

This clone was detected only a few times. V and J are TRBV10-3 and TRBJ1-1; no reliable D call. V was trimmed by 9 bases and J by 0 bases, leaving 11 bases between them. In germline, CDR1 is ENHRY, CDR2 SYGVKD. This CDR3 has 13 amino acids. CDR3 in amino acids: CAIGDNLNTEAFF. The CDR3, as DNA: TGTGCCATTGGAGACAACTTGAACACTGAAGCTTTCTTT.

J is TRBJ2-5 and V is TRBV28; TRBD2 matches 8 bases. CDR1 is MDHEN and CDR2 is SYDVKM in the germline V gene. The length of the CDR3 is 16 residues. Trimming cost V 6 bases and J 4 bases; bases outside gene matches: 13. The CDR3 sequence: CASSLRLAGRGETQYF. The DNA of the CDR3 is TGTGCCAGCAGCCTTCGTTTAGCGGGGAGAGGAGAGACCCAGTACTTC. The full variable domain, in which reference TRBV28 and TRBJ2-5 provide the parts outside the CDR3, is DVKVTQSSRYLVKRTGEKVFLECVQDMDHENMFWYRQDPGLGLRLIYFSYDVKMKEKGDIPEGYSVSREKKERFSLILESASTNQTSMYLCASSLRLAGRGETQYFGPGTRLLVL.

The chain recombines TRBV19 with TRBJ2-7; D may match TRBD1 or TRBD2 (5 bases each). The CDR3 length is 11 residues. Deletions cut 8 bases from V and 7 bases from J, with 12 bases between. Germline V lookup: CDR1 LNHDA, CDR2 SQIVND (reference sequence). The CDR3 DNA follows: TGTGCCAGTGGATGGGGGTTGGAGCAGTACTTC. This encodes CASGWGLEQYF.

V usage is TRBV7-9 and J usage is TRBJ2-5; 10 nucleotides align to TRBD2. The CDR3 is 16 residues long. V dropped 0 bases and J dropped 4; count of bases not matched to a gene: 5. The V gene's germline CDR1 is SEHNR and CDR2 FQNEAQ (reference sequence). CDR3 sequence: CASSLALASGRETQYF. CDR3 in DNA: TGTGCCAGCAGCTTAGCGCTTGCTAGCGGGAGAGAGACCCAGTACTTC.

Of note for this clone: Different DNA sequences within this sample yield the same CDR3. The CDR3 loop is CASSSGADTQYF. For the CDR3, the DNA is TGTGCCAGCAGCTCTGGGGCAGATACGCAGTATTTT. This sequence joins TRBV7-8 and TRBJ2-3; D is unresolved. V gave up 4 bases and J gave up 4 bases, with 6 bases separating them. This CDR3 contains 12 residues. Per the germline V gene, CDR1 is SGHVS and CDR2 is FQNEAQ.

The chain combines TRBV5-8 with TRBJ1-1; no firm D call. The CDR3 has 14 amino acids. Trimming cost V 2 bases and J 1 base, with 9 bases left between them. Germline loops: CDR1 SGHTS, CDR2 YDEGEE. CDR3 protein: CASSFVHRNTEAFF. The CDR3 coding sequence is TGTGCCAGCAGCTTTGTTCACAGGAACACTGAAGCTTTCTTT.

The CDR3 region is CASSLSYGAEKFF. CDR3 coding DNA: TGTGCCAGCAGCTTATCCTACGGGGCGGAGAAGTTCTTC. The chain recombines TRBV7-3 with TRBJ2-1; the D call may be TRBD1 or TRBD2 (5 bases each). Germline V gene sequence: CDR1 SGHTA, CDR2 FQGTGA. V shed 2 bases and J shed 14 bases, with 16 bases lying between them. The CDR3 runs 13 residues.

The gene calls are TRBV7-7 and TRBJ2-1; TRBD2 matches at 7 bases. The CDR3 loop spans 16 amino acids. Germline V gene data show CDR1 as SSHAT and CDR2 as FNYEAQ (reference sequence). The V gene end was trimmed by 5 bases and the J gene end by 7 bases; junction bases not matched to a gene: 14. In DNA, the CDR3 is TGTGCCAGCAGCCTCGATGAGGGGACTATGGTTAATGAGCAGTTCTTC. Protein: CASSLDEGTMVNEQFF.

This chain links TRBV15 with TRBJ2-7; D is possibly TRBD1 or TRBD2 (7 bases each). V lost 1 base and J lost 7, with 17 bases in between. The CDR3 sequence is 15 residues long. Germline V gene data show CDR1 as LNHNV and CDR2 as YYDKDF (reference sequence). Written as DNA, the CDR3 is TGTGCCACCAGCAGAGGGTGGGAGGGGGCGAGGGAGCAGTACTTC. It specifies CATSRGWEGAREQYF.

The chain has TRBV7-9 and TRBJ2-7; TRBD2 matches at 9 bases. The ends lost 4 bases at V and 2 bases at J; junction bases unmatched: 15. The CDR3 consists of 18 residues. The germline V gene has CDR1 SEHNR and CDR2 FQNEAQ (reference sequence). The CDR3 DNA reads TGTGCCAGCAGCTCCGGCGGGGACCTGACTAGCGGTCCCTACGAGCAGTACTTC. It codes for CASSSGGDLTSGPYEQYF. Combining the CDR3 with reference TRBV7-9 and TRBJ2-7 gives the whole variable domain DTGVSQNPRHKITKRGQNVTFRCDPISEHNRLYWYRQTLGQGPEFLTYFQNEAQLEKSRLLSDRFSAERPKGSFSTLEIQRTEQGDSAMYLCASSSGGDLTSGPYEQYFGPGTRLTVT.

The chain couples TRBV7-8 to TRBJ2-3; TRBD2 is a possible D gene (6 bases). The germline V and J ends were trimmed by 6 bases and 6 bases, with 19 bases remaining between them. Germline V CDR1 and CDR2: SGHVS, FQNEAQ. The CDR3 is made up of 15 amino acids. The CDR3 loop reads CASRLLAGSKDTQYF. CDR3 bases: TGTGCCAGCAGGTTACTAGCTGGCTCGAAGGATACGCAGTATTTT.

In the case of this clone: The sample has other DNA sequences that encode this CDR3 too. This rearrangement joins TRBV2 to TRBJ2-3; TRBD1 aligns across 7 bases. This CDR3 comprises 15 residues. Per germline, CDR1 SNHLY and CDR2 FYNNEI. V trimming: 9 bases; J trimming: 2 bases; junction bases outside the gene matches: 11. CDR3 coding DNA: TGTGCCAGTAGTCCCGGGACAGCGTCCACAGATACGCAGTATTTT. Amino acids: CASSPGTASTDTQYF.

The chain joins TRBV11-2 to TRBJ2-5, with D perhaps matching TRBD1 (5 bases). Germline V CDR1 and CDR2: SGHAT, FQNNGV. CDR3 length: 14 amino acids. V was cut by 3 bases and J by 5 bases, with 13 bases left in between. The CDR3, as DNA: TGTGCCAGCAGCTTCGGCAGGGTTAGGGAGACCCAGTACTTC. It encodes CASSFGRVRETQYF.

This clone was observed a few times. The chain is built from TRBV5-1 and TRBJ2-1; possibly TRBD1 for D (5 bases). The length of the CDR3 is 17 residues. Trimming removed 0 bases from V and 8 bases from J, with 21 bases in between. Germline assignment: CDR1 SGHRS and CDR2 YFSETQ. CDR3 nucleotides: TGCGCCAGCAGCTTGGTTTCAAGGCAGGGTGGGTTCTATGAGCAGTTCTTC. This translates into CASSLVSRQGGFYEQFF.

J is TRBJ2-7 and V is TRBV7-9, with D unclear. The CDR3 covers 12 residues. The germline V and J ends were trimmed by 5 bases and 3 bases, with 8 bases remaining between them. Germline V gene sequence: CDR1 SEHNR, CDR2 FQNEAQ (reference sequence). The CDR3 sequence is CASSELLYEQYF. CDR3 nucleotide sequence: TGTGCCAGCAGCGAGCTCCTCTACGAGCAGTACTTC.

The chain couples TRBV4-1 to TRBJ2-1, with 9 bases lining up with TRBD2. Germline CDR1 reads MGHRA; CDR2 reads YSYEKL. V shed 4 bases, J shed 1 base, and the junction held 8 bases outside the gene matches. The CDR3 contains 17 residues. The CDR3: CASSPRLAALSYNEQFF. Written as DNA, the CDR3 is TGCGCCAGCAGCCCCCGACTAGCGGCGCTTTCCTACAATGAGCAGTTCTTC.

Worth noting for this clone: One base away lies a much larger clone, so this may be a sequencing read error. The chain has TRBV6-1 and TRBJ2-5; 8 bases are shared with TRBD2. The CDR3 consists of 15 residues. The germline gives CDR1 MNHNS, CDR2 SASEGT. The CDR3 region is CASSRQAGGQEAQYF. The DNA for the CDR3 is TGTGCCAGCAGCCGACAGGCGGGGGGACAAGAGGCCCAGTACTTC.

This chain joins TRBV7-2 and TRBJ2-1; TRBD2 might be the D (5 bases). The V gene's germline CDR1 is SGHTA and CDR2 FQGNSA. This CDR3 has 13 amino acids. The V gene lost 5 bases and the J gene lost 5 bases, with 10 bases spanning the gap. CDR3 in amino acids: CASSPTGNNEQFF. CDR3 nucleotides: TGTGCCAGCAGCCCGACCGGGAACAATGAGCAGTTCTTC.